This TCR beta chain was found in a study of graft-versus-host responses after intestinal transplantation. This clone was counted only a few times. Its antigen is currently unknown. The assay was immunoSEQ multiplex PCR, and TCRdb's table has in-frame clones only and misses some. The repertoire holds about 89,000 clones, with roughly 92% as singletons. This CDR3 comprises 16 residues. The chain links TRBV21-1 to TRBJ2-7; the DNA was not compared with TRBD1, the D call given in the table. TRBV21-1 is noted as a pseudogene. This TCR was recovered from a human donor who received an intestinal transplant. Source: unstimulated CD4+ T cells sorted from spleen or lymph node cells, taken before intestinal transplant. This CDR3 is CASSTSRQVESYEQYF. CDR3 coding DNA: TGTGCCAGCAGCACAAGTAGACAGGTGGAATCCTACGAGCAGTACTTC.